This TCR beta chain was sequenced for a study of blood T cell repertoires in COVID-19 (TCRdb year 2020). About the full investigation: Samples covering the acute and convalescent phases of COVID-19 were provided by collaborators in the United States, Italy and Spain. The prospective study material was composed of cDNA or gDNA derived from T cells, B-cell-depleted T cells, or PBMCs. Deeply sampled blood TCRbeta repertoires from subjects exposed to, actively infected with, or recovered from COVID-19 were included in the dataset. The repertoires were made available in a free public database intended to serve as a resource for research on the immune response to SARS-CoV-2. The samples were drawn from the first 160 participants of the ongoing ImmuneRACE study and from 950 to 1,500 subjects provided by 6 global collaborators. Sample metadata almost always included a de-identified subject ID, COVID-19 status, age in years and sex. Where available, HLA class I and class II types were taken from metadata supplied by the sample provider and were not determined by assay-based typing.

The CDR3 spans 13 residues, from the cysteine through the phenylalanine. CDR3 DNA only is kept here, 39 bases in frame from base 1. At the junction V is shortened by 5 bases and J by 7 bases, with 12 bases in between. The germline V gene specifies MNHEY as CDR1 and SVGAGI as CDR2. The immunoSEQ Assay, a bias-controlled multiplex PCR, was used to amplify TCRbeta CDR3 regions from genomic DNA. In the source study's methods: The number of nucleated cells in each sample was estimated from the amplification of reference gene primers within the assay. To quantify the absolute abundance of each unique TCRbeta CDR3 rearrangement, sequence reads were collapsed and filtered. For each sample, productive Simpson clonality was calculated by taking the square root of Simpson's diversity index across productive rearrangements. In TCRdb, the immuneACCESS table is reduced to in-frame sequences with V and J assigned. These tables do not hold every clone; where another copy was compared, an unresolved V gene accounts for under half, and the others remain unexplained. V and J calls and clone size are those listed in that table; D and trimming were worked out from the DNA. This sample has 64,000 or so clones in its table, and approximately 86% of those were observed once. Less than 1.5% of the sample is in the top ten clones.

The collaborating institutions used their own protocols to collect whole blood in K2EDTA tubes. For TCRbeta analysis, collaborators shipped samples as frozen whole blood, isolated PBMCs, or DNA extracted from either of those sample types. A note on this clone: Its binding antigen is unknown. No per-base quality is available; no much larger clone lies one base away.

Study-level results and caveats: The amount of clinical and demographic metadata varied by source and participant and was provided uncurated.

The TCR originated in a man in his forties with acute or convalescent COVID-19. The sequencing sample was made of peripheral blood. The chain joins TRBV6-5 to TRBJ1-5; tentative D gene TRBD1, with 5 bases matching. The nucleotide sequence is given as TGTGCCAGCAGTAGCAGGGTGCGGCAGCCCCAGCATTTT. This is translated as CASSSRVRQPQHF.